The next 26 T cell receptor beta chains were all read from a single sample in a study of T cells in Graves' hyperthyroidism and ophthalmopathy. The source material, RNA transcripts, was used to amplify TCR beta CDR3 regions. A first-round RT-PCR of the TCR CDR3 used the HTBI primer set. In TCRdb, the multiplex PCR reads were re-called with MiXCR into one record per CDR3 protein. The sample shows 530,000 or so distinct CDR3 sequences, around 22% of them seen only once. What was sequenced was blood. These TCRs come from a woman aged 25 to 45 with Graves' ophthalmopathy.

This clonotype was picked up a small number of times. This chain uses TRBV20-1 with TRBJ2-7; possible D gene TRBD2, 6 bases. The germline CDR1 and CDR2 sequences are DFQATT and SNEGSKA (reference sequence). The length of the CDR3 is 13 residues. Trimming shortened V by 5 bases and J by 6 bases, and 17 bases separated the two germline ends. The CDR3 DNA is TGCAGTGCTTCACTTACTAGCCCCAGCGAGCAGTACTTC. Translation: CSASLTSPSEQYF.

This clonotype was seen more than once but under ten times. The V and J genes are TRBV6-1 and TRBJ1-2, with D maybe TRBD1 (6 bases). The V end lost 1 base, the J end lost 2 bases, and 8 bases lay between the germline ends. The CDR3 consists of 14 residues. Germline V lookup: CDR1 MNHNS, CDR2 SASEGT. CDR3 sequence: CASSEGGGNYGYTF. In DNA form, the CDR3 reads TGTGCCAGCAGTGAAGGAGGGGGAAACTATGGCTACACCTTC.

This clonotype was recorded many times. The V call is TRBV12-3 or TRBV12-4, the J call TRBJ2-5, with 9 bases matching TRBD1. CDR3 size: 16 residues. Trimming at V came to 3 bases and at J to 5 bases, leaving 10 bases not matched to a gene. The CDR3 coding sequence is TGTGCCAGCAGTTTCCGGACAGGGGCCATAGGGGAGACCCAGTACTTC. Amino acids: CASSFRTGAIGETQYF.

In regard to this clonotype: One end of the junction fails to match germline, which may point to a read error. CDR3 loop: CTSSWQIRHPQHF. The CDR3 DNA reads TGTACCAGCAGTTGGCAGATCCGTCATCCCCAGCATTTT. V usage is TRBV27 and J usage is TRBJ1-5; D is unclear. Germline CDR1 is MNHEY and CDR2 is SMNVEV (reference sequence). The CDR3 runs to 13 residues.

This clonotype has at least ten counts. The genes are TRBV12-3 or TRBV12-4 and TRBJ2-7; D gene ambiguous. The CDR3 covers 13 residues. V dropped 3 bases and J dropped 6 bases, with 12 bases sitting between them. This CDR3 reads CASSLGSEREQYF. In nucleotides, the CDR3 is TGTGCCAGCAGTTTGGGGTCCGAACGCGAGCAGTACTTC.

Details on this clonotype: The conserved closing phenylalanine or tryptophan is absent in this CDR3, likely reflecting a read error. No DNA is shown, since the ends of the CDR3 on it are uncertain; the CDR3 is the one TCRdb lists. V and J are TRBV6-1 and TRBJ1-1; whether TRBD1, the table's D call, matches the DNA was not checked. Germline V gene sequence: CDR1 MNHNS, CDR2 SASEGT. The length of the CDR3 is 15 amino acids, counting both ends. This CDR3 is CASKQEDRVYTEACY.

In this sample, this clonotype turned up many times. The chain couples TRBV19 to TRBJ1-5; D not certain. V was pared by 11 bases and J by 1 base, with 18 bases between. Germline loops: CDR1 LNHDA, CDR2 SQIVND (reference sequence). The CDR3 is 15 residues long. CDR3 amino acids: CASARVFQSNQPQHF. CDR3 DNA sequence: TGTGCCTCTGCTCGGGTGTTTCAGAGCAATCAGCCCCAGCATTTT.

With regard to this clonotype: Relative to the germline gene, one junction end is altered; a read error may explain this. The chain joins TRBV6-1 to TRBJ2-7; no definite D call. The CDR3 consists of 14 residues. In germline, CDR1 is MNHNS, CDR2 SASEGT. The CDR3 DNA reads as TGTGCCAACAGTCCGAATCACCGCCCGGACGAGCAGTACTTC. Amino acid sequence: CANSPNHRPDEQYF.

V gene TRBV24-1 combines with J gene TRBJ2-3; TRBD2 might be the D (5 bases). Germline V gene data show CDR1 as KGHDR and CDR2 as SFDVKD. This CDR3 is 14 amino acids long. V lost 3 bases and J lost 5, with 11 bases in between. The CDR3 DNA reads as TGTGCCACCAGTGATCCCGAGGGATTAGATACGCAGTATTTT. It is translated as CATSDPEGLDTQYF.

There are many counts of this clonotype. The V call is TRBV5-1, the J call TRBJ1-2, with D perhaps matching TRBD1 (6 bases). The CDR3 has 13 amino acids. V lost 5 bases, J lost 4 bases, and 12 bases lay in between. Looked up from germline, CDR1 is SGHRS and CDR2 is YFSETQ. CDR3 in amino acids: CASRETTGYGYTF. CDR3 in DNA: TGCGCCAGCAGAGAAACGACAGGCTATGGCTACACCTTC.

The chain links TRBV2 to TRBJ2-6; 11 nucleotides line up with TRBD1. Germline CDR1 SNHLY, CDR2 FYNNEI. This CDR3 spans 16 amino acids. Trimming at V came to 6 bases and at J to 4 bases, leaving 5 bases not matched to a gene. CDR3 coding DNA: TGTGCCAGCAGGAGGACAGGGGGCGCCGGGGCCAACGTCCTGACTTTC. Protein: CASRRTGGAGANVLTF. The entire variable domain, with the rest obtained from reference TRBV2 and TRBJ2-6, is as follows: EPEVTQTPSHQVTQMGQEVILRCVPISNHLYFYWYRQILGQKVEFLVSFYNNEISEKSEIFDDQFSVERPDGSNFTLKIRSTKLEDSAMYFCASRRTGGAGANVLTFGAGSRLTVL.

V is TRBV13 and J is TRBJ1-3, with 8 nucleotides matching TRBD1. Trimming at V came to 5 bases and at J to 7 bases, leaving 7 bases not matched to a gene. Per germline, CDR1 PRHDT and CDR2 FYEKMQ (reference sequence). This CDR3 comprises 14 residues. CDR3 DNA sequence: TGTGCCAGCAGCCCCCTTGGACAGGGCAACACCATATATTTT. Its translation is CASSPLGQGNTIYF.

This clonotype showed up many times. This chain uses TRBV24-1 with TRBJ2-7; 7 bases are a match to TRBD1. Germline trimming cut 4 bases from V and 3 bases from J; bases unmatched to any gene: 5. This CDR3 contains 14 residues. The germline V gene encodes CDR1 KGHDR and CDR2 SFDVKD. CDR3 DNA: TGTGCCACCAGTGAAACAGGGACAGTCTACGAGCAGTACTTC. Translated, it gives CATSETGTVYEQYF.

J is TRBJ2-7 and V is TRBV5-1; 14 bases align to TRBD2. The CDR3 runs 16 residues. J lost 4 bases, V lost 0 bases, and 3 bases had no gene match. Germline V gene sequence: CDR1 SGHRS, CDR2 YFSETQ. In nucleotides, the CDR3 is TGCGCCAGCAGCTTGGAGGGACTAGCGGGAGATTACGAGCAGTACTTC. Protein sequence: CASSLEGLAGDYEQYF.

The genes are TRBV11-2 and TRBJ2-2; D may be TRBD1 (6 bases). V shed 0 bases and J shed 7 bases, with 12 bases lying between them. The CDR3 is made up of 15 amino acids. Germline V gene lookup returns CDR1 SGHAT and CDR2 FQNNGV. The CDR3 DNA follows: TGTGCCAGCAGCTTAGAGGGACACGGAGACGGGGAGCTGTTTTTT. Its protein product is CASSLEGHGDGELFF.

The chain uses TRBV20-1 and TRBJ1-3, with 7 bases that match TRBD1. CDR3 size: 17 residues. V shed 0 bases, J shed 1 base, and the junction held 9 bases outside the gene matches. The germline V gene has CDR1 DFQATT and CDR2 SNEGSKA (reference sequence). DNA of the CDR3: TGCAGTGCTAGAGATCCGGAACAGGGGCGTTCTGGAAACACCATATATTTT. Translating gives CSARDPEQGRSGNTIYF.

The chain employs TRBV28 and TRBJ2-7, with TRBD1 as a possible D gene (5 bases). Germline CDR1 reads MDHEN; CDR2 reads SYDVKM. This CDR3 spans 15 amino acids. The V end lost 3 bases, the J end lost 2 bases, and 14 bases lay between the germline ends. CDR3 coding DNA: TGTGCCAGCAGTTTCAACCCGACAGTCACCTACGAGCAGTACTTC. Protein sequence: CASSFNPTVTYEQYF.

This clonotype has a handful of counts. V gene TRBV7-3 combines with J gene TRBJ2-5; TRBD2 aligns across 8 bases. The length of the CDR3 is 16 residues. Unmatched junction bases numbered 5, after V lost 2 bases and J lost 0 bases. The germline V gene has CDR1 SGHTA and CDR2 FQGTGA. CDR3 loop: CASSLVGGGNQETQYF. As DNA, the CDR3 is TGTGCCAGCAGCTTAGTTGGCGGGGGGAACCAAGAGACCCAGTACTTC. The full variable domain, in which reference TRBV7-3 and TRBJ2-5 provide the parts outside the CDR3, is GAGVSQTPSNKVTEKGKYVELRCDPISGHTALYWYRQSLGQGPEFLIYFQGTGAADDSGLPNDRFFAVRPEGSVSTLKIQRTERGDSAVYLCASSLVGGGNQETQYFGPGTRLLVL.

This chain joins TRBV20-1 and TRBJ1-5, with TRBD1 as a possible D gene (5 bases). The CDR3 contains 18 residues. Germline values: CDR1 DFQATT, CDR2 SNEGSKA (reference sequence). V was shortened by 4 bases and J by 3 bases, with 25 bases between the two germline ends. The CDR3: CSATPAGLGWTSNQPQHF. The CDR3 DNA reads as TGCAGTGCTACTCCGGCAGGGCTCGGTTGGACGTCCAATCAGCCCCAGCATTTT.

This chain connects TRBV24-1 to TRBJ2-7; 13 bases are a match to TRBD2. CDR1 and CDR2 from the germline V gene are KGHDR and SFDVKD. Trimming took 7 bases from V and 2 from J; bases not matched to a gene: 10. This CDR3 contains 17 residues. The DNA of the CDR3 is TGTGCCACCAGCGGGGGTTCCGGACTAGCGGGAGCCTACGAGCAGTACTTC. This codes for CATSGGSGLAGAYEQYF.

Note on this clonotype: A read error is possible here, since a much larger clone lies one base away. The chain links TRBV20-1 to TRBJ2-7; 8 nucleotides align to TRBD2. CDR3 length: 15 residues. The V segment lost 5 bases and the J segment 2 bases; nucleotides outside the gene matches: 11. CDR1 DFQATT and CDR2 SNEGSKA come from the germline V gene (reference sequence). CDR3 amino acids: CSARPQAGAPYEQYF. CDR3 DNA: TGCAGTGCTCGCCCACAAGCGGGGGCCCCCTACGAGCAGTACTTC.

This clonotype was counted many times. A read error may be the cause here, since a much bigger clone is one base away. The chain couples TRBV12-3 or TRBV12-4 to TRBJ2-4; 7 nucleotides agree with TRBD1. The CDR3 covers 16 residues. The CDR3 DNA reads TGTGCCAGCAGCCCCTGGGACAGTCTAGCCAAAACCATTCAGTACTTC. Its protein product is CASSPWDSLAKTIQYF.

Many counts were recorded for this clonotype. V and J are TRBV5-1 and TRBJ2-7; possibly TRBD1 for D (5 bases). The CDR3 sequence is 14 residues long. Germline assignment: CDR1 SGHRS and CDR2 YFSETQ. Trimming left V 4 bases short and J 5 bases short, with 16 bases between. CDR3 nucleotide sequence: TGCGCCAGCAGCCACCCCGGACACTCGGACGAGCAGTACTTC. Translating gives CASSHPGHSDEQYF.

This clonotype was recorded many times. The J gene is TRBJ2-7, the V gene TRBV19; 8 bases map to TRBD2. In germline, CDR1 is LNHDA, CDR2 SQIVND (reference sequence). The junction had 8 bases not matched to a gene; V was cut back by 7 bases and J by 0 bases. The CDR3 consists of 15 residues. In DNA, the CDR3 is TGTGCCAGTAAACAACAGAGCGGGAGCTCCTACGAGCAGTACTTC. Amino acid sequence: CASKQQSGSSYEQYF.

On this clonotype: Germline is not matched at one junction end, which may reflect a read error. V usage is TRBV12-3 or TRBV12-4 and J usage is TRBJ2-5; either TRBD1 or TRBD2 may fit D (5 bases each). CDR3 length: 12 amino acids. CDR3 residues: CASSFEGETKYF. The CDR3 DNA reads TGTGCCAGCAGTTTCGAAGGGGAGACCAAGTACTTC.

This chain connects TRBV12-3 or TRBV12-4 to TRBJ1-5; D is undetermined. The CDR3 totals 15 residues. Trimming stripped 1 base from V and 2 bases from J, with 9 bases between. This CDR3 is CASSLGGIGNQPQHF. The CDR3 nucleotides are TGTGCCAGCAGTTTAGGGGGAATAGGCAATCAGCCCCAGCATTTT.